The 20 T cell receptor beta chains below were found in one sample sequenced in a study of T-cell memory formation after mild COVID-19. TCRdb reanalysed the 5' RACE reads using MiXCR and keeps one entry per CDR3 protein. The sample holds about 200,000 distinct CDR3 sequences; more than 8% are singletons and the top ten take roughly 4%. Sequencing was done on a sample of PBMCs or a T cell subset sorted from them (not recorded which). The source of these receptors is a young man who had mild COVID-19 (a few samples of this study predate the infection). Cell type and time point are not known.

This chain uses TRBV11-2 with TRBJ1-4; the D gene is possibly TRBD1 (5 bases). The CDR3 covers 12 residues. V was clipped by 2 bases and J by 10 bases, with 8 bases between them. Per germline, CDR1 SGHAT and CDR2 FQNNGV. In DNA, the CDR3 is TGTGCCAGCAGCTTACTGAGGGGAAAACTGTTTTTT. It is translated as CASSLLRGKLFF.

This clonotype was seen only a few times. The CDR3 DNA is TGTGCCAGCAGTTATACAGTGAGATCCTATGGCTACACCTTC. This codes for CASSYTVRSYGYTF. V and J are TRBV6-6 and TRBJ1-2; D remains unclear. The V end lost 3 bases, the J end lost 4 bases, and 12 bases lay between the germline ends. The CDR3 covers 14 residues. Germline CDR1 reads MNHNY; CDR2 reads SVGAGI (reference sequence).

This clonotype was detected only a few times. The rearrangement uses TRBV28 and TRBJ2-7, with a tentative D call TRBD1 (6 bases). Germline CDR1 reads MDHEN; CDR2 reads SYDVKM. This CDR3 contains 15 residues. V was trimmed by 5 bases and J by 1 base, leaving 15 bases between them. The CDR3 nucleotides are TGTGCCAGCAGTCCTCCGGGACACCTGTCCTACGAGCAGTACTTC. It codes for CASSPPGHLSYEQYF.

This clonotype has only a few counts. The gene calls are TRBV19 and TRBJ2-3; D ambiguous. The CDR3 extends over 13 amino acids. Germline CDR1 reads LNHDA; CDR2 reads SQIVND (reference sequence). Trimming removed 2 bases at V and 4 bases at J, with 7 bases between. The CDR3 nucleotides read TGTGCCAGTAGTATACGACCAGCAGATACGCAGTATTTT. Its protein is CASSIRPADTQYF.

The V and J genes are TRBV5-1 and TRBJ1-2; D remains unclear. The CDR3 runs to 13 residues. Trimming removed 1 base from V and 8 bases from J, with 12 bases in between. The germline CDR1 and CDR2 sequences are SGHRS and YFSETQ. The CDR3 loop is CASSLSETRGYTF. The CDR3 nucleotides read TGCGCCAGCAGCTTGTCGGAAACGAGGGGCTACACCTTC. The full variable domain, its missing parts supplied by reference TRBV5-1 and TRBJ1-2, is KAGVTQTPRYLIKTRGQQVTLSCSPISGHRSVSWYQQTPGQGLQFLFEYFSETQRNKGNFPGRFSGRQFSNSRSEMNVSTLELGDSALYLCASSLSETRGYTFGSGTRLTVV.

This clonotype was recorded at least ten times. The rearrangement joins TRBV7-3 to TRBJ2-1; 8 bases fit TRBD2. V trimming: 0 bases; J trimming: 9 bases; junction bases outside the gene matches: 4. Germline CDR1 is SGHTA and CDR2 is FQGTGA. This CDR3 has 14 amino acids. CDR3 coding DNA: TGTGCCAGCAGCTTAACCAGCGGGGGAGGTGAGCAGTTCTTC. This translates into CASSLTSGGGEQFF.

This clonotype has a count of ten or more. The genes are TRBV12-3 or TRBV12-4 and TRBJ1-2, with D unclear. Trimming left V 2 bases short and J 4 bases short, with 17 bases between. The CDR3 loop spans 16 amino acids. Written as DNA, the CDR3 is TGTGCCAGCAGTTTAAGTAACCCGCGCGGTACCTATGGCTACACCTTC. Its translation: CASSLSNPRGTYGYTF.

This clonotype was observed a few times. V usage is TRBV30 and J usage is TRBJ1-3, with 7 bases fitting TRBD1. This CDR3 region has 14 residues. Germline V lookup: CDR1 GTSNPN, CDR2 SVGIG (reference sequence). Unmatched junction bases numbered 6, after V lost 5 bases and J lost 2 bases. The CDR3 nucleotides are TGTGCCTGGCAACAGGGGATCCCTGGAAACACCATATATTTT. Translated, it gives CAWQQGIPGNTIYF.

V is TRBV5-4 and J is TRBJ2-1; 10 positions agree with TRBD2. Germline assignment: CDR1 SGHNT and CDR2 YYREEE (reference sequence). The CDR3 totals 15 residues. Unmatched junction bases numbered 5, after V lost 0 bases and J lost 8 bases. In nucleotides, the CDR3 is TGTGCCAGCAGCTTGGTGTCTAGCGGGGGTTATGAGCAGTTCTTC. It yields the protein CASSLVSSGGYEQFF. The full variable domain, completed using reference TRBV5-4 and TRBJ2-1, is ETGVTQSPTHLIKTRGQQVTLRCSSQSGHNTVSWYQQALGQGPQFIFQYYREEENGRGNFPPRFSGLQFPNYSSELNVNALELDDSALYLCASSLVSSGGYEQFFGPGTRLTVL.

This clonotype has just a few counts. This chain links TRBV4-3 with TRBJ1-1; the D is unclear. V lost 3 bases to trimming and J lost 10 bases, with 21 bases between them. Germline CDR1 is LGHNA and CDR2 is YSLEER. The CDR3 spans 15 residues. The CDR3 here is CASSHALGLNVGAFF. The CDR3 region has the DNA TGCGCCAGCAGCCACGCCCTCGGACTCAATGTTGGAGCTTTCTTT.

This clonotype was found a few times. This sequence joins TRBV29-1 and TRBJ1-1; 9 positions agree with TRBD1. The CDR3 has 14 residues. Germline V gene sequence: CDR1 SQVTM, CDR2 ANQGSEA. Unmatched junction bases numbered 5, after V lost 6 bases and J lost 0 bases. CDR3 sequence: CSVAYRGLNTEAFF. CDR3 nucleotide sequence: TGCAGCGTCGCCTACAGGGGGCTGAACACTGAAGCTTTCTTT.

This rearrangement joins TRBV28 to TRBJ2-7, with D hard to call. CDR3 length: 11 residues. Trimming removed 7 bases at V and 4 bases at J, with 8 bases between. The V gene's germline CDR1 is MDHEN and CDR2 SYDVKM. CDR3 in amino acids: CASKGNYEQYV. The CDR3, as DNA: TGTGCCAGCAAAGGGAATTACGAGCAGTACGTC.

The table lists this clonotype with a few counts. V is TRBV12-3 or TRBV12-4 and J is TRBJ1-6; 7 bases are shared with TRBD1. Germline trimming cut 4 bases from V and 9 bases from J; bases unmatched to any gene: 6. This CDR3 has 14 amino acids. The CDR3 DNA reads TGTGCCAGCAGTTCACAGGGGTACAGTTCACCCCTCCACTTT. Translated, it gives CASSSQGYSSPLHF.

This clonotype was seen many times. DNA for the CDR3: TGTGCCAGCTGGAGCGGGGGGGCCGGGGAGCTGTTTTTT. The encoded protein is CASWSGGAGELFF. This chain connects TRBV5-4 to TRBJ2-2, with TRBD2 matching 10 bases. This CDR3 has 13 residues. V was pared by 7 bases and J by 6 bases, with 3 bases of the junction left unmatched. Germline CDR1 is SGHNT and CDR2 is YYREEE (reference sequence).

This clonotype has just a few counts. V and J are TRBV7-2 and TRBJ2-1; TRBD2 aligns across 16 bases. The CDR3 is 16 amino acids. The ends lost 6 bases at V and 6 bases at J; junction bases unmatched: 5. Germline CDR1 reads SGHTA; CDR2 reads FQGNSA. CDR3 sequence reads: CASRGLAGGLGNEQFF. Here the CDR3 DNA reads TGTGCCAGCAGGGGACTAGCGGGGGGGTTAGGCAATGAGCAGTTCTTC. Filled out from reference TRBV7-2 and TRBJ2-1, the complete variable domain reads GAGVSQSPSNKVTEKGKDVELRCDPISGHTALYWYRQSLGQGLEFLIYFQGNSAPDKSGLPSDRFSAERTGGSVSTLTIQRTQQEDSAVYLCASRGLAGGLGNEQFFGPGTRLTVL.

This clonotype was observed at least ten times. This chain connects TRBV20-1 to TRBJ1-2; perhaps TRBD1 as D (5 bases). Trimming cost V 6 bases and J 6 bases, with 14 bases left between them. The CDR3 spans 12 residues. Germline loops: CDR1 DFQATT, CDR2 SNEGSKA (reference sequence). Here the CDR3 DNA reads TGCAGTGCCGATAGGGGCGCGAATGGCTACACCTTC. It specifies CSADRGANGYTF.

V and J are TRBV10-3 and TRBJ2-7, with TRBD2 matching 10 bases. Trimming removed 7 bases from V and 1 base from J; junction bases left unmatched: 13. From germline, CDR1 is ENHRY and CDR2 SYGVKD. The CDR3 consists of 17 residues. As DNA, the CDR3 is TGTGCCATCACCCCGAGTGGTAGCGGGGGGCAATCCTACGAGCAGTACTTC. Its translation is CAITPSGSGGQSYEQYF.

This clonotype turned up a few times. This sequence joins TRBV7-2 and TRBJ2-5; D call uncertain. CDR3 length: 12 residues. Germline V gene data show CDR1 as SGHTA and CDR2 as FQGNSA. V lost 4 bases to trimming and J lost 5 bases, with 8 bases between them. The CDR3 region is CASSYRAETQYF. In DNA, the CDR3 is TGTGCCAGCAGCTACCGGGCTGAGACCCAGTACTTC.

The chain recombines TRBV7-2 with TRBJ2-1; TRBD2 agrees at 11 bases. Germline assignment: CDR1 SGHTA and CDR2 FQGNSA. Losses at the gene ends were 3 bases for V and 6 bases for J; bases not matched to a gene: 4. The CDR3 consists of 15 residues. The CDR3 coding sequence is TGTGCCAGCAGCTTTAGCGGGGGGGCCGTCAATGAGCAGTTCTTC. This codes for CASSFSGGAVNEQFF.

The chain couples TRBV5-6 to TRBJ1-6; the D gene is possibly TRBD1 (6 bases). The germline V gene has CDR1 SGHDT and CDR2 YYEEEE. The CDR3 loop spans 14 amino acids. The ends were cut back, 1 base at V and 8 bases at J, with 10 bases in the middle. The CDR3 sequence: CASSLPGGDSPLHF. In DNA, the CDR3 is TGTGCCAGCAGCTTGCCTGGGGGCGATTCACCCCTCCACTTT.